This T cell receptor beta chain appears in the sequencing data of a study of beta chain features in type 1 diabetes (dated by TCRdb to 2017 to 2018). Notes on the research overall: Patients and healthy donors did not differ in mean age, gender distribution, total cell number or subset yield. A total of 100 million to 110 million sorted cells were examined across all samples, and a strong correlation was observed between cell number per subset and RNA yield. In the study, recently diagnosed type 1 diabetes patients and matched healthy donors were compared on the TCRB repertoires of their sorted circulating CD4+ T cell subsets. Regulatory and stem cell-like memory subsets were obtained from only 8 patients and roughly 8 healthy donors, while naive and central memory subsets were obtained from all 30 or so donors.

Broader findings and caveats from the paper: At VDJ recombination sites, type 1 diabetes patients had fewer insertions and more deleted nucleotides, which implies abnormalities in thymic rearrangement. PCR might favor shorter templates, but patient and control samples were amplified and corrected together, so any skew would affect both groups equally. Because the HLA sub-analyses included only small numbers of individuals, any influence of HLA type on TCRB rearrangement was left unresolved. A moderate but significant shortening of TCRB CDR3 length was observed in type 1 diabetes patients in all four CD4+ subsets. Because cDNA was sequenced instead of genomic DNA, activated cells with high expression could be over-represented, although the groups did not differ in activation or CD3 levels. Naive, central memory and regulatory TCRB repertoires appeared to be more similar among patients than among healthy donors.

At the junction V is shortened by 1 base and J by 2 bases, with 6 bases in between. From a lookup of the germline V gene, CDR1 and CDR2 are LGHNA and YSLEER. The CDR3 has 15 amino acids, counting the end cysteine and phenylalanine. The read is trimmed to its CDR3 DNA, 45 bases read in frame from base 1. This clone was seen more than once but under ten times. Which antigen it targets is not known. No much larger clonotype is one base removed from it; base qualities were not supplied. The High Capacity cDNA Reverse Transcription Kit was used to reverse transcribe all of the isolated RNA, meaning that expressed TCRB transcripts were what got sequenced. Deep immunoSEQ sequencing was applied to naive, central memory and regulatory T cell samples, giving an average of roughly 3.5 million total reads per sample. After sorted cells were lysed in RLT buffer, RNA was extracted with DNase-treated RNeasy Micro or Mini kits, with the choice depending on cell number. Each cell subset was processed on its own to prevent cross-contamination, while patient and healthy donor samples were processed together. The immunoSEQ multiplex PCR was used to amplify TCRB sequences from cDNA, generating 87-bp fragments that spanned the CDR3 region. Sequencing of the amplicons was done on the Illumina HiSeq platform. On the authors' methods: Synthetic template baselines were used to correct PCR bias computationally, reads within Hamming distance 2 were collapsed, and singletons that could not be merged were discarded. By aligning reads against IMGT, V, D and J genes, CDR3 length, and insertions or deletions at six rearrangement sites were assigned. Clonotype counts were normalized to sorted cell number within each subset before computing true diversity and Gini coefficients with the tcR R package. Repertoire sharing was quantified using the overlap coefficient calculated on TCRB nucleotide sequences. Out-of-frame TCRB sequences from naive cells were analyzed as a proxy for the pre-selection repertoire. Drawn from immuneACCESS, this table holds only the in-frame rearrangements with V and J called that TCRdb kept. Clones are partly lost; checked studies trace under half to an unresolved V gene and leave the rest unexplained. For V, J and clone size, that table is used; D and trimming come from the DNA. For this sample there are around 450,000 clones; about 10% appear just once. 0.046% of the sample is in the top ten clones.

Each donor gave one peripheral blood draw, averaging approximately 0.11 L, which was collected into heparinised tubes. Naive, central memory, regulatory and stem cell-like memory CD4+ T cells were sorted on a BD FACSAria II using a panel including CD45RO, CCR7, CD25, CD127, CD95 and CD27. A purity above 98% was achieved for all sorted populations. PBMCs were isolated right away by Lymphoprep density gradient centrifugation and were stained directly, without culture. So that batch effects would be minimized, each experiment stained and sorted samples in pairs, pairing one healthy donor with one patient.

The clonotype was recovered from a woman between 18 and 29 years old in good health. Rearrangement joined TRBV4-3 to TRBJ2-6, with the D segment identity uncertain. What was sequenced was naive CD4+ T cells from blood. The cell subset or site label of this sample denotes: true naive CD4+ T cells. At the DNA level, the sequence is TGCGCCAGCAGCCAAGGCGGTGCTGGGGCCAACGTCCTGACTTTC. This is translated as CASSQGGAGANVLTF.